This entry is about one TCR beta chain. Its target is not known. The source of the sample is a study of vaccination and CD4 T cells after COVID-19. Across the whole study: Stimuli were overlapping spike peptide pools of SARS-CoV-2 and three common cold coronaviruses (HCoV-NL63, HCoV-OC43, HCoV-229E).

Researchers used the Oncomine TCR Beta short-read assay to sequence DNA from cultured CD4+ T cells. Using the QIAamp micro DNA kit, genomic DNA was extracted from the CD4+ T cells that had been cultured. TCRdb analysed the PCR reads with MiXCR anew, one entry per CDR3 protein. This sample carries some 6,900 distinct CDR3 sequences, 33% of them seen once, and the ten largest clones take approximately 10%. In germline, CDR1 is DFQATT, CDR2 SNEGSKA (reference sequence). CDR3 length equals 13 residues. The trim removed 7 bases at V and 5 bases at J, leaving 9 bases unmatched. Treatment reported: roughly nine-day PBMC culture with coronavirus spike peptide pools or control peptides (ViraFEST assay). Those CD4+ T cells from the unexposed donor predate the COVID-19 pandemic (2011-2018).

The clonotype originates from a human donor in good health. The genes are TRBV20-1 and TRBJ1-1, with 8 bases lining up with TRBD1. The source material was CD4+ T cells from blood, cultured in vitro. The CDR3 protein is CSGFRGQRTEAFF. CDR3 coding DNA: TGCAGTGGCTTCAGGGGGCAGCGTACTGAAGCTTTCTTT.